The following is a T cell receptor (beta chain) sequence with its context. Its target is not known. Germline V gives CDR1 SGHTS, CDR2 YDEGEE. The CDR3 extends over 14 amino acids. V lost 1 base and J lost 5, with 10 bases in between. The sample belongs to a study of T cells after posttransplantation cyclophosphamide. Findings and limits, study-wide: Recipient CMV seropositivity and CMV reactivation strongly tracked TRB clonality. Later blood repertoires were often dominated by clones from the donor CD8+ memory compartment. Tissue-infiltrating T cells from skin or gut overlapped little with blood T cells.

Data came from immunoSEQ multiplex PCR; TCRdb stores just in-frame clones and leaves some out. Of more than 20,000 clones listed, around 86% were seen once; the top ten hold around 5.8%. Sequencing input: PBMCs. The genes are TRBV5-8 and TRBJ2-1; D possibly corresponds to TRBD2 (6 bases). The receptor comes from a woman aged 55 to 70 with a blood cancer, CMV-positive, and with a related stem cell donor. The CDR3 bases are TGTGCCAGCAGCTTGTTTAGGAGGGACAATGAGCAGTTCTTC. The encoded protein is CASSLFRRDNEQFF. Full variable domain (remainder filled in from reference TRBV5-8 and TRBJ2-1): EAGVTQSPTHLIKTRGQQATLRCSPISGHTSVYWYQQALGLGLQFLLWYDEGEERNRGNFPPRFSGRQFPNYSSELNVNALELEDSALYLCASSLFRRDNEQFFGPGTRLTVL.